This TCR beta chain was documented in a study of T-cell reconstitution after alpha-beta-depleted transplantation in children. Points from the study as a whole: T-cell numbers and diversity one year post-transplant derived largely from freshly generated T cells. Surviving recipient cells, namely T cells and thymic progenitors, were the source of high day-60 TCRbeta diversity in some patients. Alpha-beta T cells present about two months after transplant were reported to originate from several hundred expanded graft clones.

The V gene's germline CDR1 is DFQATT and CDR2 SNEGSKA (reference sequence). With 3 bases removed from V and 2 bases from J, the gap between germline ends came to 8 bases. This CDR3 region has 12 residues. With respect to this clonotype: Its target is not known.

Molecular barcoding with unique molecular identifiers was used for the TCRbeta library. In TCRdb, the PCR reads were re-called with MiXCR into one record per CDR3 protein. This table has 530,000 or so distinct CDR3 sequences, roughly 27% appearing once. The source was PBMCs, collected before TCRalphabeta/CD19-depleted stem cell transplant. The clonotype was recovered from a boy less than two years old with Wiskott-Aldrich syndrome, due to receive a stem cell transplant. J is TRBJ2-7 and V is TRBV20-1; TRBD1 is a possible D gene (5 bases). The CDR3 spells CSASVGPYEQYF. CDR3 nucleotides: TGCAGTGCTAGCGTGGGGCCCTACGAGCAGTACTTC.